The clone carrying this T cell receptor beta chain was observed many times. Antigen: not known. Using its own MiXCR run on the reads, TCRdb lists one record per CDR3 protein. The sample gives 200,000 to 300,000 distinct CDR3 sequences, 10% to 15% of which show up once; 1.5% to 2% is in the top ten. The CDR3 runs to 14 residues. Trimming left V 3 bases short and J 8 bases short, with 11 bases between. Germline CDR1 reads SGHTA; CDR2 reads FQGNSA. This entry belongs to a study of T cell repertoires in cytomegalovirus infection. Study overall: From public TCR beta signatures came an indication of both CMV infection and matching HLA type.

Study conclusions and caveats: Dominating the ex vivo response were HLA-C-restricted CMV-specific TCR beta clonotypes.

V gene TRBV7-2 combines with J gene TRBJ1-6; no firm D call. The receptor was derived from a human donor in good health (CMV status not recorded). Some clones in this sample may be carry-over from other donors' samples. The material sequenced was PBMCs. In DNA form, the CDR3 reads TGTGCCAGCAGCTTTACAGCTCAAGATTCACCCCTCCACTTT. Translation gives CASSFTAQDSPLHF.